A single sample gave rise to the 9 T cell receptor beta chains below, sequenced in a study of cytomegalovirus exposure and HLA in healthy donors. Data came from immunoSEQ multiplex PCR; TCRdb stores just in-frame clones and leaves some out. This sample has 240,000 or so clones, with about 86% found just once. The sample taken for sequencing was PBMCs. The receptors stem from a woman aged 25 to 39 in good health and CMV-seropositive.

This sequence joins TRBV7-3 and TRBJ2-5; D is ambiguous. From germline, CDR1 is SGHTA and CDR2 FQGTGA. Trimming shortened V by 2 bases and J by 3 bases, and 13 bases separated the two germline ends. This CDR3 is 15 amino acids long. In nucleotides, the CDR3 is TGTGCCAGCAGCTTATCTGGTCCGGGTGAAGAGACCCAGTACTTC. It specifies CASSLSGPGEETQYF.

This chain uses TRBV27 with TRBJ2-2; no reliable D call. The CDR3 totals 12 residues. Trimming left V 4 bases short and J 8 bases short, with 8 bases between. Germline lookup yields CDR1 MNHEY and CDR2 SMNVEV (reference sequence). CDR3 region: CASSYLSGELFF. The CDR3 DNA sequence: TGTGCCAGCAGTTACTTGTCTGGGGAGCTGTTTTTT.

The V gene is TRBV27, the J gene TRBJ1-1; 7 bases are shared with TRBD1. In germline, CDR1 is MNHEY, CDR2 SMNVEV (reference sequence). J lost 11 bases, V lost 6 bases, and 6 bases had no gene match. This CDR3 spans 11 amino acids. The CDR3 nucleotides are TGTGCCAGCAGGGCAGGGGGGAGGGCTTTCTTT. Translation: CASRAGGRAFF.

The chain employs TRBV29-1 and TRBJ2-7; TRBD2 might be the D (5 bases). With 4 bases removed from V and 1 base from J, the gap between germline ends came to 11 bases. CDR3 length equals 13 residues. Germline lookup yields CDR1 SQVTM and CDR2 ANQGSEA. CDR3 in amino acids: CSVVERRSYEQYF. CDR3 nucleotide sequence: TGCAGCGTTGTGGAGCGGAGATCCTACGAGCAGTACTTC.

The chain carries TRBV7-6 and TRBJ2-1, with a tentative D call TRBD2 (6 bases). The V gene lost 3 bases and the J gene lost 1 base, with 10 bases spanning the gap. The CDR3 contains 15 residues. Germline V CDR1 and CDR2: SGHVS, FNYEAQ. The CDR3 protein is CASSFTAGSYNEQFF. The CDR3 DNA reads TGTGCCAGCAGCTTTACAGCGGGTTCCTACAATGAGCAGTTCTTC. The variable domain in full, completed from reference TRBV7-6 and TRBJ2-1, reads GAGVSQSPRYKVTKRGQDVALRCDPISGHVSLYWYRQALGQGPEFLTYFNYEAQQDKSGLPNDRFSAERPEGSISTLTIQRTEQRDSAMYRCASSFTAGSYNEQFFGPGTRLTVL.

The chain has TRBV10-2 and TRBJ2-2, with TRBD2 identical over 9 bases. Germline V gene lookup returns CDR1 WSHSY and CDR2 SAAADI. This CDR3 spans 17 amino acids. The junction had 7 bases not matched to a gene; V was cut back by 3 bases and J by 2 bases. CDR3 sequence (DNA): TGCGCCAGCAGTGATTCGGCGACTAGCGGAAACACCGGGGAGCTGTTTTTT. Translation: CASSDSATSGNTGELFF.

The rearrangement links TRBV4-2 to TRBJ2-1; D is unclear. The CDR3 runs 16 residues. Deletions cut 0 bases from V and 4 bases from J, with 13 bases between. Per germline, CDR1 LGHNA and CDR2 YNFKEQ. The CDR3 coding sequence is TGTGCCAGCAGCCAAGATATGGGCCTAACTTACAATGAGCAGTTCTTC. Amino acid sequence: CASSQDMGLTYNEQFF.

This rearrangement joins TRBV7-9 to TRBJ1-1, with D maybe TRBD1 (5 bases). CDR1 is SEHNR, CDR2 FQNEAQ, per germline (reference sequence). The ends were cut back, 1 base at V and 4 bases at J, with 10 bases in the middle. The length of the CDR3 is 14 residues. The CDR3 DNA follows: TGTGCCAGCAGCTTAGACGTGGGGGGCACTGAAGCTTTCTTT. It encodes CASSLDVGGTEAFF.

This clone was recorded once. V gene TRBV7-9 combines with J gene TRBJ2-3, with TRBD2 matching over 8 bases. J lost 6 bases, V lost 5 bases, and 4 bases had no gene match. The CDR3 extends over 13 amino acids. Germline assignment: CDR1 SEHNR and CDR2 FQNEAQ (reference sequence). The CDR3 here is CASSLRTSDTQYF. The CDR3 DNA reads TGTGCCAGCAGCCTCCGGACTAGCGATACGCAGTATTTT.